This TCR beta chain was documented in a study of T cells in Graves' hyperthyroidism and ophthalmopathy. The table lists this clonotype with many counts. With V trimmed by 4 bases and J by 2 bases, 6 bases remained unmatched. CDR1 SGHRS and CDR2 YFSETQ come from the germline V gene. The CDR3 runs to 16 residues. RNA transcripts yielded amplified TCR beta CDR3 regions. A first-round RT-PCR of the TCR CDR3 used the HTBI primer set. TCRdb ran MiXCR on the multiplex PCR reads and lists one entry per CDR3 protein. This sample has more than 350,000 distinct CDR3 sequences, with around 15% found just once. This sequence joins TRBV5-1 and TRBJ2-3, with TRBD2 matching over 11 bases. Source material: blood. This receptor was identified in a woman between 55 and 75 years old with Graves' ophthalmopathy. The CDR3 bases are TGCGCCAGCAGCCGGGGGACTAGCGGACTCACAGATACGCAGTATTTT. It specifies CASSRGTSGLTDTQYF.